This T cell receptor beta chain was profiled in a study of cytomegalovirus exposure and HLA in healthy donors. The PCR employed 60 Vbeta primers together with 13 Jbeta primers. In the authors' workflow: Tens of millions of unique TCR beta chains, about 11 million of them shared, were counted by a later analysis. TCRdb keeps only in-frame clones here, not all; method: immunoSEQ multiplex PCR. The DNA gave D and trimming, while V, J and clone size come from that table. The data hold fewer than 200,000 clones, with approximately 81% observed a single time. Concerning this clone: Its specificity is not known.

Trimming shortened V by 5 bases and J by 7 bases, and 11 bases separated the two germline ends. The germline V gene has CDR1 LNHDA and CDR2 SQIVND (reference sequence). The CDR3 length is 12 residues. Whole-study results and caveats: Listed as cytomegalovirus-associated were 150 or so TCR beta chains.

V and J are TRBV19 and TRBJ2-5; D unresolved. This clonotype was sampled from a woman aged 30 to 39 in good health and CMV-seronegative. Source material: PBMCs. CDR3 coding DNA: TGTGCCAGTAGTTCGCGACACGGGACCCAGTACTTC. Its protein is CASSSRHGTQYF.